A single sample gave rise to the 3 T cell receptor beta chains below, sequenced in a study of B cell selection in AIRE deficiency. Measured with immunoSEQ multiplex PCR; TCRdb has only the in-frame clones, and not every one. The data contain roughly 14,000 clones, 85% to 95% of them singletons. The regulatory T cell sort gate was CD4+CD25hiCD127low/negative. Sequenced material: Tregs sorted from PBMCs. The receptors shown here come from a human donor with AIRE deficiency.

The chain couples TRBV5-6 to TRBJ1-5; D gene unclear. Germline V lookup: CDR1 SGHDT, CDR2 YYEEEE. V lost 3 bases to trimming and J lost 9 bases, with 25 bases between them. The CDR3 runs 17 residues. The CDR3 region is CASSSLKEGRSHRPQHF. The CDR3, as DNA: TGTGCCAGCAGCTCCTTGAAAGAGGGTCGCAGTCACCGGCCCCAGCATTTT.

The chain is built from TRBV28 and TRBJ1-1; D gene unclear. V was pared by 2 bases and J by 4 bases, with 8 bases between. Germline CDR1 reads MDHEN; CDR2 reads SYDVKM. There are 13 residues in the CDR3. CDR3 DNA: TGTGCCAGCAGTTTAATGGGGAGCACTGAAGCTTTCTTT. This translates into CASSLMGSTEAFF.

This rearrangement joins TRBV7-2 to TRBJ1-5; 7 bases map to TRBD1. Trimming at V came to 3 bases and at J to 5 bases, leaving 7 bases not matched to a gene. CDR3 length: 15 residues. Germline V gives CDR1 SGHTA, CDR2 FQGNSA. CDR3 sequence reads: CASSFSGQDYQPQHF. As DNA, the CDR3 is TGTGCCAGCAGCTTCTCCGGACAGGATTATCAGCCCCAGCATTTT.